This is a list of T cell receptor beta chains from one sample in a study of Ad26.COV2.S vaccination and SARS-CoV-2 variants. Data came from immunoSEQ multiplex PCR; TCRdb stores just in-frame clones and leaves some out. The data hold nearly 400,000 clones, with around 89% observed a single time. This sample comprised peripheral blood, obtained in a trial of Ad26.COV2.S vaccine versus placebo. The receptors here all came from a person between 18 and 60 years old who received the Ad26.COV2.S COVID-19 vaccine or a placebo. Each CDR3 is given with its conserved first and last residue. A D gene is named only where the DNA matches it firmly. Rows give clone size only sometimes, using once, few, many, or a class for an expanded clone.

TRBV5-1	TRBD2	NA	19	TRBJ2-1	TGCGCCAGCAGCTGGGACCCGGGACTAGCGGGAGACACCTACAATGAGCAGTTCTTC	CASSWDPGLAGDTYNEQFF
TRBV11-2	NA	NA	15	TRBJ1-1	TGTGCCAGCAGCCAGCCCCGGCAGGGTGGGACTGAAGCTTTCTTT	CASSQPRQGGTEAFF
TRBV28	NA	NA	13	TRBJ2-7	TGTGCCAGCCTATCGCGGGACTCCTACGAGCAGTACTTC	CASLSRDSYEQYF
TRBV9	NA	NA	16	TRBJ2-5	TGTGCCAGCAGCGGACCTTCTGGTGGGGCTTGGGAGACCCAGTACTTC	CASSGPSGGAWETQYF
TRBV5-5	NA	NA	17	TRBJ2-7	TGTGCCAGCAGCTTGCCTGGTATGTACACCTCGGGAAACGAGCAGTACTTC	CASSLPGMYTSGNEQYF
TRBV27	NA	NA	15	TRBJ2-7	TGTGCCAGCAGCAAACAGGGGGGGAACTCCTACGAGCAGTACTTC	CASSKQGGNSYEQYF
TRBV5-1	NA	NA	14	TRBJ2-2	TGCGCCAGCAGCTTGGAATTGGGAACCGGGGAGCTGTTTTTT	CASSLELGTGELFF
TRBV27	TRBD2	NA	14	TRBJ2-1	TGTGCCAGCAGTTTTGGGACTAGCGGGAGGAGGTTCATCTTC	CASSFGTSGRRFIF
TRBV28	TRBD1	NA	17	TRBJ1-2	TGTGCCAGCAGTGACGCCGGGACAGCGAGGACTAACTATGGCTACACCTTC	CASSDAGTARTNYGYTF
TRBV7-9	TRBD2	once	17	TRBJ2-1	TGTGCCAGCAGCCCCCACCCCGGGACTAGCGGCGACAATGAGCAGTTCTTC	CASSPHPGTSGDNEQFF
TRBV5-4	NA	NA	16	TRBJ2-3	TGTGCCAGCAGCTTGGGTGGAGGGACAAGGACAGATACGCAGTATTTT	CASSLGGGTRTDTQYF
TRBV28	NA	NA	10	TRBJ1-1	TGTGCCAGCACCAGCACTCGAGCTTTCTTT	CASTSTRAFF
TRBV11-2	TRBD2	NA	19	TRBJ2-1	TGTGCCAGCAGCTCCGGGGGGCGAAGCGGGAGGGCCGTCCACAATGAGCAGTTCTTC	CASSSGGRSGRAVHNEQFF
TRBV19	NA	NA	14	TRBJ2-7	TGTGCCAGTAGTCCCAGGACGGGCCCCCACGAGCAGTACTTC	CASSPRTGPHEQYF
TRBV4-1	NA	many	13	TRBJ2-3	TGCGCCAGCAGCGCCCGGACCACAGATACGCAGTATTTT	CASSARTTDTQYF
TRBV30	TRBD2	NA	15	TRBJ2-7	TGTGCCTGGACCTTAGCGGGAGGTCCCTTCTACGAGCAGTACTTC	CAWTLAGGPFYEQYF
TRBV19	NA	NA	13	TRBJ2-7	TGTGCCAGTAGTGTCGGTCCTCTGGACGAGCAGTACTTC	CASSVGPLDEQYF
TRBV5-1	NA	NA	13	TRBJ2-5	TGCGCCAGCAGCCGGACGGATCAAGAGACCCAGTACTTC	CASSRTDQETQYF
TRBV11-2	NA	NA	15	TRBJ2-7	TGTGCCAGCAGCTTAATGTTAGCGGATGCATACGAGCAGTACTTC	CASSLMLADAYEQYF
TRBV9	NA	NA	13	TRBJ2-5	TGTGCCAGCAGCGTTTACCCACAAGAGACCCAGTACTTC	CASSVYPQETQYF
TRBV27	TRBD1	NA	15	TRBJ1-1	TGTGCCAGCAGTCTCGGCCGACAGGGAGGGACTGAAGCTTTCTTT	CASSLGRQGGTEAFF
TRBV20-1	NA	NA	12	TRBJ2-1	TGCAGTGCTAGTATCCCTAGCAATGAGCAGTTCTTC	CSASIPSNEQFF
TRBV19	NA	NA	15	TRBJ1-5	TGTGCCAGTAGTCCCAGTAGGGGGGGAAATCAGCCCCAGCATTTT	CASSPSRGGNQPQHF
TRBV2	NA	NA	13	TRBJ2-5	TGTGCCAGCATGGGTAATGGGGTCGAGACCCAGTACTTC	CASMGNGVETQYF
TRBV12-3/TRBV12-4	NA	NA	13	TRBJ2-7	TGTGCCAGCAGTCCGAGGGGTGGCTACGAGCAGTACTTC	CASSPRGGYEQYF
TRBV30	NA	NA	16	TRBJ2-1	TGTGCCTGGAGTGTTGGGGGACTTAGCTCCTACAATGAGCAGTTCTTC	CAWSVGGLSSYNEQFF
TRBV5-1	TRBD2	NA	15	TRBJ2-3	TGCGCCAGCAGCTTACTAGCGGGAGGCCCAGATACGCAGTATTTT	CASSLLAGGPDTQYF
TRBV28	NA	many	12	TRBJ1-2	TGTGCCAGCAGACGGGCTCCCTATGGCTACACCTTC	CASRRAPYGYTF
TRBV3-1/TRBV3-2	TRBD2	NA	16	TRBJ2-5	TGTGCCAGCAGCCAAGATCAAGCGGGGATTGAAGAGACCCAGTACTTC	CASSQDQAGIEETQYF
TRBV5-8	TRBD2	NA	16	TRBJ2-7	TGTGCCAGCAGCACGGAACCTAGCGGGAGTTTGGGCGAGCAGTACTTC	CASSTEPSGSLGEQYF
TRBV11-3	NA	NA	15	TRBJ2-1	TGTGCCAGCAGCACACCAGGACTGGACCGCAATGAGCAGTTCTTC	CASSTPGLDRNEQFF
TRBV6-5	TRBD1	once	13	TRBJ2-7	TGTGCCACCGCGGACAGGGCTTCGTACGAGCAGTACTTC	CATADRASYEQYF
TRBV2	TRBD2	NA	13	TRBJ2-5	TGTGCCAGCAGTGGTGGACTAGGAGAGACCCAGTACTTC	CASSGGLGETQYF
TRBV5-5	TRBD2	NA	17	TRBJ2-7	TGTGCCAGCAGCCGAGCGCTAGCGGGAGGACTCAATTACGAGCAGTACTTC	CASSRALAGGLNYEQYF
TRBV29-1	TRBD1	NA	15	TRBJ2-1	TGCAGCGTTGTGCGGGACAGGGGGCGCCTGAATGAGCAGTTCTTC	CSVVRDRGRLNEQFF
TRBV6-1	NA	NA	13	TRBJ1-2	TGTGCCAGCAGTGAGAGGAAGGGGAAGTTCTACACCTTC	CASSERKGKFYTF
TRBV6-1	TRBD1	once	16	TRBJ2-1	TGTGCCAGCAGTGAGCTGTCTGGGACAGCCGACATTGAGCAGTTCTTC	CASSELSGTADIEQFF